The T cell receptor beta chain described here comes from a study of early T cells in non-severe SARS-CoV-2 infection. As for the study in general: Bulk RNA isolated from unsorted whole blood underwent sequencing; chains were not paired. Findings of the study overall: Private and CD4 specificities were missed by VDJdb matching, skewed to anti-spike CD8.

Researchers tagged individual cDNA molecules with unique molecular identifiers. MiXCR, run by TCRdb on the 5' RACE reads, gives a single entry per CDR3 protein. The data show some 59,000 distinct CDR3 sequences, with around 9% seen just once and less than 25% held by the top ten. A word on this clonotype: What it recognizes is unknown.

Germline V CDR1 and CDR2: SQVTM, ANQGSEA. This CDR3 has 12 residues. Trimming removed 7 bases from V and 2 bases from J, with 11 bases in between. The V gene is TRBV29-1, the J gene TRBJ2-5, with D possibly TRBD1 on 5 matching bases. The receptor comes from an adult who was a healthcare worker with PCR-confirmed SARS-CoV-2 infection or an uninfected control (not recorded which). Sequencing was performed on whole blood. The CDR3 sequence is CSAGRQQETQYF. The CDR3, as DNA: TGCAGCGCGGGTCGACAGCAAGAGACCCAGTACTTC.